Listed here are 29 T cell receptor beta chains from one sample, sequenced in a study of T cells in women clearing cervical HPV infection (dated by TCRdb to 2017 to 2018). The library was made by the immunoSEQ multiplex PCR assay. Entries here come from immuneACCESS through TCRdb and include only in-frame sequences with V and J called. Some clones fail to appear in such tables; in the studies checked, an unresolved V gene covers under half of the shortfall, and the cause of the remainder is unknown. This sample's table contains 30,000 to 45,000 clones. Of the sample, roughly 4% falls within the top ten clones. The sample was blood buffy coat. Source of these receptors: a woman aged 18 to 75 with a cervical HPV16 infection that either progressed to CIN3+ or cleared (not recorded which).

A remark on this clone: The sequenced fragment ends 3 residues before the CDR3 boundary, so the rest is inferred from the germline J gene. The genes are TRBV19 and TRBJ1-4, with a possible D match to TRBD1 (5 bases). The V gene lost 8 bases and the J gene lost 7 bases, with 17 bases spanning the gap. The length of the CDR3 is 14 residues. Germline CDR1 and CDR2: LNHDA and SQIVND (reference sequence). The covered CDR3 bases are TGTGCCAGTCGGACACCCCGGACGGGTGAAAAA. Translating gives CASRTPRTGEK. The complete CDR3 reads CASRTPRTGEKLFF.

Comment on this clone: The observed sequence ends 3 residues before the CDR3 terminus, with the missing tail filled in from the germline J gene. The chain recombines TRBV2 with TRBJ1-2, with 7 bases that match TRBD1. The CDR3 has 15 amino acids. Trimming cost V 4 bases and J 0 bases; bases outside gene matches: 5. CDR1 is SNHLY, CDR2 FYNNEI, per germline. CDR3 region: CASSGWGTANYGYTF. Incomplete CDR3 DNA: TGTGCCAGCAGTGGTTGGGGGACAGCTAACTATGGC.

A note on this clone: The read is 3 residues too short to cover the CDR3 end, so that end is filled in from the germline J gene. J is TRBJ1-1 and V is TRBV2, with a possible D match to TRBD1 (5 bases). Germline V CDR1 and CDR2: SNHLY, FYNNEI. V lost 4 bases, J lost 1 base, and 10 bases lay in between. The CDR3 is made up of 14 amino acids. This CDR3 is CASSVVTGNTEAFF. The CDR3 DNA, read in part, is TGTGCCAGCAGTGTGGTCACAGGGAACACTGAA. Variable domain in full (rest from reference TRBV2 and TRBJ1-1): EPEVTQTPSHQVTQMGQEVILRCVPISNHLYFYWYRQILGQKVEFLVSFYNNEISEKSEIFDDQFSVERPDGSNFTLKIRSTKLEDSAMYFCASSVVTGNTEAFFGQGTRLTVV.

To note about this clone: The read terminates 3 residues before the CDR3 end, so the remaining end is supplied by the germline J gene. The V call is TRBV5-6, the J call TRBJ1-5, with D possibly being TRBD1 (5 bases). The V gene lost 2 bases and the J gene lost 4 bases, with 10 bases spanning the gap. CDR3 length: 14 residues. From germline, CDR1 is SGHDT and CDR2 YYEEEE. CDR3 sequence reads: CASSFWGGNQPQHF. The sequenced part of the CDR3 DNA is TGTGCCAGCAGCTTTTGGGGGGGTAATCAGCCC.

About this clone: The sequenced fragment ends 3 residues before the CDR3 boundary, so the rest is inferred from the germline J gene. V gene TRBV5-1 combines with J gene TRBJ2-5; D is unresolved. V gave up 2 bases and J gave up 2 bases, with 4 bases separating them. This CDR3 is 12 amino acids long. Germline values: CDR1 SGHRS, CDR2 YFSETQ. CDR3: CASSFPQETQYF. CDR3 DNA, as far as it was read: TGCGCCAGCAGCTTCCCTCAAGAGACC.

In the case of this clone: The read halts 3 residues ahead of the CDR3 end, with the missing end drawn from the germline J gene. The rearrangement uses TRBV5-1 and TRBJ1-6, with a tentative D call TRBD1 (6 bases). Germline CDR1 is SGHRS and CDR2 is YFSETQ. The CDR3 covers 14 residues. The CDR3 bases that were read are TGCGCCAGCAGCCCCGGACAGACGCCTTCGGCC. It yields the protein CASSPGQTPSA. The CDR3 in full is CASSPGQTPSALHF.

Comment on this clone: Read sequence stops 3 residues before the CDR3 end, and the germline J gene provides the missing end. The rearrangement links TRBV7-2 to TRBJ1-3; a possible D gene is TRBD1 (6 bases). V was trimmed by 2 bases and J by 5 bases, leaving 10 bases between them. The germline gives CDR1 SGHTA, CDR2 FQGNSA. The CDR3 length is 14 residues. CDR3 DNA (partial): TGTGCCAGCAGCTTAATACAGGGTAGAAACACC. This gives the protein CASSLIQGRNT. The full CDR3 protein reads CASSLIQGRNTIYF.

In the case of this clone: A junction end diverges from the germline sequence, so it may reflect a read error. The read is 3 residues too short to cover the CDR3 end, so that end is filled in from the germline J gene. The rearrangement joins TRBV7-7 to TRBJ2-7; TRBD1 is a possible D gene (5 bases). This CDR3 spans 13 amino acids. The germline CDR1 and CDR2 sequences are SSHAT and FNYEAQ (reference sequence). CDR3 bases read: TGTGCTAGCAGCTTAGCTGGGGCCCACGAG. It codes for CASSLAGAHE. The complete CDR3 sequence is CASSLAGAHEQYF.

About this clone itself: The read ends 3 residues shy of where the CDR3 ends; the end is completed using the germline J gene. The rearrangement links TRBV19 to TRBJ2-6; unclear D gene. The CDR3 extends over 17 amino acids. With 3 bases removed from V and 0 bases from J, the gap between germline ends came to 12 bases. The germline CDR1 and CDR2 sequences are LNHDA and SQIVND (reference sequence). The CDR3 spells CASSIGGILSGANVLTF. CDR3 DNA (partial): TGTGCCAGTAGTATTGGTGGCATCCTCTCTGGGGCCAACGTC.

Note on this clone: Read sequence stops 3 residues before the CDR3 end, and the germline J gene provides the missing end. Other nucleotide sequences in the sample specify the same CDR3. This rearrangement joins TRBV7-2 to TRBJ2-5; maybe TRBD1 (6 bases). CDR1 is SGHTA and CDR2 is FQGNSA in the germline V gene. Trimming stripped 1 base from V and 5 bases from J, with 8 bases between. The CDR3 length is 13 residues. The CDR3 region is CASSLERGETQYF. The CDR3 DNA, read in part, is TGTGCCAGCAGCTTAGAAAGGGGGGAGACC.

As regards this clone: From the germline J gene comes the end of the CDR3, since the read stops 3 residues before it. This chain joins TRBV28 and TRBJ1-1, with TRBD1 as a possible D gene (5 bases). This CDR3 is built from 11 residues. Germline values: CDR1 MDHEN, CDR2 SYDVKM. V shed 8 bases and J shed 6 bases, with 10 bases lying between them. CDR3 loop: CASSQGAEAFF. The CDR3 bases that were read are TGTGCCAGCTCCCAGGGCGCTGAA.

CDR3 bases read: TGTGCCACCAGTGATTATTCCGCAGATACG. It yields the protein CATSDYSADT. The whole CDR3 protein is CATSDYSADTQYF. V is TRBV24-1 and J is TRBJ2-3; D is ambiguous. The read terminates 3 residues before the CDR3 end, so the remaining end is supplied by the germline J gene. V lost 2 bases and J 4 bases, leaving 6 bases between the germline ends. CDR1 is KGHDR, CDR2 SFDVKD, per germline. CDR3 size: 13 residues.

As for this clone: Read sequence stops 3 residues before the CDR3 end, and the germline J gene provides the missing end. The rearrangement uses TRBV11-3 and TRBJ2-7; D gene ambiguous. V was shortened by 4 bases and J by 1 base, with 8 bases between the two germline ends. There are 13 residues in the CDR3. Looked up from germline, CDR1 is SGHNT and CDR2 is YENEEA. CDR3 amino acids: CASSSGPSYEQYF. The CDR3 bases that were read are TGTGCCAGCAGCTCAGGCCCTTCCTACGAG.

Comment on this clone: The read ends 3 residues early relative to the CDR3; the germline J gene fills the gap. The V gene is TRBV4-1, the J gene TRBJ1-1, with TRBD1 as a possible D gene (6 bases). The CDR3 is 15 amino acids. With 1 base removed from V and 0 bases from J, the gap between germline ends came to 9 bases. Germline V gives CDR1 MGHRA, CDR2 YSYEKL. The CDR3 loop reads CASSQGDTLNTEAFF. The DNA read from the CDR3 is TGCGCCAGCAGCCAAGGGGACACCCTGAACACTGAA.

On this clone itself: Sequencing ends 3 residues short of the CDR3 end; the germline J gene provides the rest. The chain links TRBV7-9 to TRBJ1-6; D remains ambiguous. The CDR3 has 12 residues. The V end was cut by 2 bases, the J end by 8 bases, with 4 bases between. Germline CDR1 reads SEHNR; CDR2 reads FQNEAQ (reference sequence). The part of the CDR3 DNA that was read is TGTGCCAGCAGCTTATCGGATTCACCC. Amino acid sequence: CASSLSDSP. The full CDR3 sequence reads CASSLSDSPLHF.

Turning to this clone: The CDR3 is cut off 3 residues early in the read; its end comes from the germline J gene. The chain carries TRBV28 and TRBJ2-1; 7 bases align to TRBD1. The germline CDR1 and CDR2 sequences are MDHEN and SYDVKM. This CDR3 region has 14 residues. Unmatched junction bases numbered 9, after V lost 5 bases and J lost 8 bases. Here the CDR3 reads CASSLRTGFYEQFF. The sequenced CDR3 bases are TGTGCCAGCAGTCTCCGGACAGGATTTTATGAG.

As to this clone: Sequencing ends 3 residues short of the CDR3 end; the germline J gene provides the rest. This sequence joins TRBV12-5 and TRBJ2-1; the match to TRBD2 covers 7 bases. Germline loops: CDR1 LGHNT, CDR2 FRNRAP. This CDR3 has 14 residues. J gave up 3 bases and V 6 bases, and 5 bases lay outside the gene matches. The sequenced part of the CDR3 DNA is TGTGCTAGTGGGAATGGACTAGGCTACAATGAG. This sequence encodes CASGNGLGYNE. Given in full, the CDR3 is CASGNGLGYNEQFF.

As for this clone: The read ends 3 residues early relative to the CDR3; the germline J gene fills the gap. The chain is built from TRBV4-2 and TRBJ1-2; possible D gene TRBD1, 5 bases. The CDR3 length is 16 residues. Trimming left V 1 base short and J 4 bases short, with 16 bases between. CDR1 is LGHNA and CDR2 is YNFKEQ in the germline V gene. The sequenced part of the CDR3 DNA is TGTGCCAGCAGCCAAGCAATGGTGGAGGGGTTCTATGGC. This codes for CASSQAMVEGFYG. The full CDR3 reads CASSQAMVEGFYGYTF.

On this clone: The read gets to within 3 residues of the CDR3 end, and the germline J gene fills in the rest. This chain connects TRBV4-2 to TRBJ1-2, with D maybe TRBD1 (6 bases). The V gene's germline CDR1 is LGHNA and CDR2 YNFKEQ. The CDR3 has 13 residues. The CDR3 DNA, read in part, is TGTGCCAGCAGCCCCCCGGGACAACGAGGC. Encoded protein: CASSPPGQRG. The entire CDR3 protein reads CASSPPGQRGYTF.

As to this clone: The read falls 3 residues short of the CDR3 end, and the missing part is taken from the germline J gene. The chain couples TRBV2 to TRBJ2-4, with no clear D. The CDR3 runs to 13 residues. V lost 7 bases, J lost 0 bases, and 7 bases lay in between. Germline assignment: CDR1 SNHLY and CDR2 FYNNEI. The CDR3 bases that were read are TGTGCCAGCACTACGATAGCCAAAAACATT. Protein: CASTTIAKNI. The whole CDR3 reads CASTTIAKNIQYF.

As concerns this clone: Read data end 3 residues before the CDR3 end; the end is taken from the germline J gene. This sequence joins TRBV7-9 and TRBJ2-3; weak D call: TRBD2 (5 bases). The germline CDR1 and CDR2 sequences are SEHNR and FQNEAQ (reference sequence). The CDR3 sequence is 11 residues long. The V and J ends lost 8 bases and 3 bases respectively, with 6 bases between them. The part of the CDR3 DNA that was read is TGTGCCAGCCAGCGGACAGATACG. This gives the protein CASQRTDT. The entire CDR3 protein is CASQRTDTQYF.

About this clone: The read is 3 residues too short to cover the CDR3 end, so that end is filled in from the germline J gene. The rearrangement joins TRBV25-1 to TRBJ2-2; 8 positions agree with TRBD1. CDR3 length: 14 residues. Germline V CDR1 and CDR2: MGHDK, SYGVNS. With V trimmed by 3 bases and J by 4 bases, 1 base remained unmatched. Partial CDR3 DNA: TGTGCCAGCAGTGACAGGGGGCTCACCGGGGAG. This translates into CASSDRGLTGE. The CDR3 reads in full as CASSDRGLTGELFF.

Note on this clone: The read finishes 3 residues shy of the CDR3 end, and the germline J gene is used to complete it. V is TRBV7-9 and J is TRBJ2-7; D not certain. The CDR3 is 13 residues long. Germline values: CDR1 SEHNR, CDR2 FQNEAQ (reference sequence). The V and J ends lost 3 bases and 0 bases respectively, with 6 bases between them. The CDR3 loop is CASSLKGSYEQYF. The DNA read from the CDR3 is TGTGCCAGCAGCTTGAAGGGCTCCTACGAG.

As for this clone: The CDR3 is cut off 3 residues early in the read; its end comes from the germline J gene. J is TRBJ1-1 and V is TRBV7-3, with unresolved D. The V end lost 3 bases, the J end lost 5 bases, and 7 bases lay between the germline ends. The CDR3 is made up of 12 amino acids. CDR1 SGHTA and CDR2 FQGTGA come from the germline V gene. The CDR3 loop is CASSFGLTEAFF. The DNA read from the CDR3 is TGTGCCAGCAGCTTTGGGCTTACTGAA.

As regards this clone: The read ends 3 residues early relative to the CDR3; the germline J gene fills the gap. The rearrangement joins TRBV2 to TRBJ2-3, with 7 bases matching TRBD2. V was clipped by 4 bases and J by 2 bases; unmatched bases: 3. Germline CDR1 reads SNHLY; CDR2 reads FYNNEI. The CDR3 contains 14 residues. The covered CDR3 bases are TGTGCCAGCAGTGTCGGGGGGTCCACAGATACG. This codes for CASSVGGSTDT. Given in full, the CDR3 is CASSVGGSTDTQYF.

Of note for this clone: With the read ending 3 residues before the CDR3 end, the germline J gene is used to fill in that end. The chain joins TRBV29-1 to TRBJ1-5; D is ambiguous. Germline V lookup: CDR1 SQVTM, CDR2 ANQGSEA. This CDR3 region has 10 residues. The V gene lost 5 bases and the J gene lost 4 bases, with 3 bases spanning the gap. Partial CDR3 DNA: TGCAGCGTTTTAAATCAGCCC. This codes for CSVLNQP. The CDR3 in full is CSVLNQPQHF.

Note on this clone: The observed sequence ends 3 residues before the CDR3 terminus, with the missing tail filled in from the germline J gene. The V and J genes are TRBV5-1 and TRBJ1-1; the D gene is possibly TRBD1 (6 bases). Germline values: CDR1 SGHRS, CDR2 YFSETQ. The CDR3 consists of 14 residues. Trimming cost V 1 base and J 4 bases, with 11 bases left between them. The part of the CDR3 DNA that was read is TGCGCCAGCAGCTTGACAGGGTTTCCCACTGAA. It yields the protein CASSLTGFPTE. The whole CDR3 sequence reads CASSLTGFPTEAFF.

Regarding this clone: The read ends 3 residues early relative to the CDR3; the germline J gene fills the gap. The chain is built from TRBV7-9 and TRBJ1-1; no firm D call. The germline V gene encodes CDR1 SEHNR and CDR2 FQNEAQ (reference sequence). This CDR3 contains 14 residues. Deletions cut 6 bases from V and 3 bases from J, with 14 bases between. The CDR3 bases that were read are TGTGCCAGCAGTTCACAAGGAAGGGACACTGAA. Translation gives CASSSQGRDTE. The full-length CDR3 reads as CASSSQGRDTEAFF.

In the case of this clone: The read halts 3 residues ahead of the CDR3 end, with the missing end drawn from the germline J gene. V gene TRBV11-2 combines with J gene TRBJ2-5; 10 nucleotides agree with TRBD1. Germline V gives CDR1 SGHAT, CDR2 FQNNGV. The J segment lost 4 bases and the V segment lost 5 bases, leaving 7 bases of the junction unmatched. The CDR3 consists of 15 residues. The part of the CDR3 DNA that was read is TGTGCCAGCAGCCCCTGGACAGGGGGATTAGAGACC. Its translation is CASSPWTGGLET. The whole CDR3 is CASSPWTGGLETQYF.